The 29 T cell receptor beta chains below were found in one sample sequenced in a study of PD-1 blockade in classical Hodgkin lymphoma. Every one of the patients relapsed after autologous stem cell transplantation (brentuximab vedotin exposure was variable). The method was immunoSEQ multiplex PCR; TCRdb's version includes in-frame clones alone and lacks a portion of them. The sample lists 100,000 or so clones, more than 85% occurring once. The sequenced sample was peripheral blood mononuclear cells (PBMCs), obtained before the second cycle of nivolumab. These receptors were taken from a human donor with classical Hodgkin lymphoma.

The gene calls are TRBV5-5 and TRBJ2-7, with unresolved D. V lost 0 bases to trimming and J lost 6 bases, with 10 bases between them. CDR3 length: 13 amino acids. Germline CDR1 reads SGHKS; CDR2 reads YYEKEE (reference sequence). CDR3 sequence (DNA): TGTGCCAGCAGCTTGGCTGACATCCCCGAGCAGTACTTC. Translation: CASSLADIPEQYF.

The rearrangement uses TRBV6-5 and TRBJ2-3; TRBD2 matches 9 bases. CDR3 size: 15 residues. Losses at the gene ends were 7 bases for V and 5 bases for J; bases not matched to a gene: 10. The germline gives CDR1 MNHEY, CDR2 SVGAGI. The CDR3 region is CASTRLRGGGDTQYF. DNA for the CDR3: TGTGCCAGCACTCGCCTGCGGGGGGGCGGAGATACGCAGTATTTT.

CDR3 bases: TGTGCCAGCAGTACCCCGGGACAGGTCTTCTCTGGGGCCAACGTCCTGACTTTC. Amino acid sequence: CASSTPGQVFSGANVLTF. The gene calls are TRBV27 and TRBJ2-6; 8 nucleotides line up with TRBD1. Trimming took 5 bases from V and 0 from J; bases not matched to a gene: 9. The CDR3 spans 18 residues. CDR1 MNHEY and CDR2 SMNVEV come from the germline V gene (reference sequence).

CDR3 region: CAWSVGQGINTEAFF. CDR3 sequence (DNA): TGTGCCTGGAGTGTCGGGCAGGGGATCAACACTGAAGCTTTCTTT. The rearrangement joins TRBV30 to TRBJ1-1, with D perhaps TRBD1 (6 bases). The CDR3 has 15 residues. CDR1 is GTSNPN and CDR2 is SVGIG in the germline V gene (reference sequence). The V and J ends lost 0 bases and 2 bases respectively, with 13 bases between them.

The V call is TRBV4-3, the J call TRBJ2-2, with 8 nucleotides matching TRBD1. The J segment lost 5 bases and the V segment lost 3 bases, leaving 8 bases of the junction unmatched. Germline CDR1 reads LGHNA; CDR2 reads YSLEER. The CDR3 length is 16 residues. CDR3 in DNA: TGCGCCAGCAGCCAGGAAAACGACAGGGGAACCGGGGAGCTGTTTTTT. This gives the protein CASSQENDRGTGELFF.

The V gene is TRBV18, the J gene TRBJ1-1, with TRBD1 matching 8 bases. The CDR3 runs to 15 residues. Germline V CDR1 and CDR2: KGHSH, LQKENI. The ends lost 3 bases at V and 1 base at J; junction bases unmatched: 4. DNA of the CDR3: TGTGCCAGCTCACCTCAGGGACAGGCGAACACTGAAGCTTTCTTT. This codes for CASSPQGQANTEAFF.

V gene TRBV13 combines with J gene TRBJ1-3; unclear D gene. Trimming pared 5 bases from V and 0 bases from J, leaving 11 bases between. Per germline, CDR1 PRHDT and CDR2 FYEKMQ (reference sequence). The CDR3 spans 15 residues. Written as DNA, the CDR3 is TGTGCCAGCAGCGGAGGAGGACTCTCTGGAAACACCATATATTTT. Protein sequence: CASSGGGLSGNTIYF.

The rearrangement joins TRBV6-4 to TRBJ2-1; TRBD1 is a possible D gene (5 bases). Germline lookup yields CDR1 MRHNA and CDR2 SNTAGT. Deletions cut 6 bases from V and 3 bases from J, with 12 bases between. The CDR3 covers 14 residues. The CDR3 here is CASSSGNDYNEQFF. The CDR3 nucleotides are TGTGCCAGCAGCTCAGGGAATGACTACAATGAGCAGTTCTTC.

The rearrangement uses TRBV18 and TRBJ2-3, with D possibly matching TRBD2 (6 bases). Germline V gives CDR1 KGHSH, CDR2 LQKENI. CDR3 length: 13 amino acids. Trimming took off 6 bases at V and 6 bases at J, with 13 bases between the two ends. The CDR3 loop is CASSTVLADTQYF. DNA of the CDR3: TGTGCCAGCTCGACGGTACTAGCTGATACGCAGTATTTT.

V gene TRBV11-2 combines with J gene TRBJ1-2; D call uncertain. Trimming pared 5 bases from V and 6 bases from J, leaving 22 bases between. The CDR3 consists of 16 residues. CDR1 and CDR2 (germline): SGHAT, FQNNGV. CDR3 DNA: TGTGCCAGCAGCCCCCGCTTTGAGTCCCTGAGGGATGGCTACACCTTC. This codes for CASSPRFESLRDGYTF.

This sequence joins TRBV12-5 and TRBJ2-1, with TRBD1 matching over 10 bases. The germline V gene encodes CDR1 LGHNT and CDR2 FRNRAP. This CDR3 comprises 15 residues. Trimming at V came to 6 bases and at J to 4 bases, leaving 6 bases not matched to a gene. The chain's CDR3 is CASGTRDRGYNEQFF. Written as DNA, the CDR3 is TGTGCTAGTGGCACCCGGGACAGGGGTTACAATGAGCAGTTCTTC.

V usage is TRBV19 and J usage is TRBJ1-2, with 7 bases matching TRBD1. After removal of 1 base from V and 6 bases from J, the junction contained 11 bases not matched to a gene. CDR3 size: 16 residues. The V gene's germline CDR1 is LNHDA and CDR2 SQIVND (reference sequence). The CDR3 region has the DNA TGTGCCAGTAGTATAGTTGGAAGGGGGCAAAAAGATGGCTACACCTTC. As protein: CASSIVGRGQKDGYTF.

This chain joins TRBV9 and TRBJ2-7; the D call may be TRBD1 or TRBD2 (5 bases each). This CDR3 is 17 amino acids long. Trimming shortened V by 4 bases and J by 4 bases, and 24 bases separated the two germline ends. CDR1 is SGDLS and CDR2 is YYNGEE in the germline V gene. For the CDR3, the DNA is TGTGCCAGCAGCCGGTCCGGGACCGCCGCCACAATTTACGAGCAGTACTTC. Translated: CASSRSGTAATIYEQYF.

The J gene is TRBJ1-2, the V gene TRBV2; D gene unclear. This CDR3 contains 15 residues. V lost 7 bases and J 5 bases, leaving 20 bases between the germline ends. Germline loops: CDR1 SNHLY, CDR2 FYNNEI. CDR3 DNA: TGTGCCAGCACCCTACGGGGAGAGGTTTCATATGGCTACACCTTC. As protein: CASTLRGEVSYGYTF. The full variable domain, its missing parts supplied by reference TRBV2 and TRBJ1-2, is EPEVTQTPSHQVTQMGQEVILRCVPISNHLYFYWYRQILGQKVEFLVSFYNNEISEKSEIFDDQFSVERPDGSNFTLKIRSTKLEDSAMYFCASTLRGEVSYGYTFGSGTRLTVV.

This clone was seen more than once but under ten times. CDR3 bases: TGTGCCACCAGCAGAGTGAGGCTCAACACAGGGAATGACGAGCAGTACTTC. Amino acids: CATSRVRLNTGNDEQYF. The genes are TRBV15 and TRBJ2-7; weak D call: TRBD1 (6 bases). The CDR3 spans 17 residues. V gave up 1 base and J gave up 5 bases, with 21 bases separating them. Germline lookup yields CDR1 LNHNV and CDR2 YYDKDF (reference sequence).

This clone was recorded once. The gene calls are TRBV7-8 and TRBJ2-7, with 8 nucleotides matching TRBD1. V lost 9 bases to trimming and J lost 6 bases; unmatched junction nucleotides: 13. This CDR3 is 14 amino acids long. Looked up from germline, CDR1 is SGHVS and CDR2 is FQNEAQ. The CDR3 DNA follows: TGTGCCAGTGAGATTTCAGGGGGCAGGGGCGAGCAGTACTTC. It yields the protein CASEISGGRGEQYF. Based on the CDR3 plus reference TRBV7-8 and TRBJ2-7, the full variable domain is GAGVSQSPRYKVAKRGQDVALRCDPISGHVSLFWYQQALGQGPEFLTYFQNEAQLDKSGLPSDRFFAERPEGSVSTLKIQRTQQEDSAVYLCASEISGGRGEQYFGPGTRLTVT.

The rearrangement uses TRBV7-7 and TRBJ2-2; maybe TRBD2 (6 bases). The CDR3 has 15 residues. Trimming cost V 5 bases and J 5 bases, with 15 bases left between them. CDR1 and CDR2 (germline): SSHAT, FNYEAQ (reference sequence). The CDR3 DNA reads as TGTGCCAGCAGCCCGGGTGACGGGGGAACCGGGGAGCTGTTTTTT. This encodes CASSPGDGGTGELFF.

The chain carries TRBV7-3 and TRBJ2-7; possibly TRBD1 for D (6 bases). With 5 bases removed from V and 5 bases from J, the gap between germline ends came to 16 bases. Germline CDR1 SGHTA, CDR2 FQGTGA. The CDR3 has 14 residues. Written as DNA, the CDR3 is TGTGCCAGCAGCCTCCCGACAGGAACGGACGAGCAGTACTTC. Its translation is CASSLPTGTDEQYF.

The chain has TRBV7-2 and TRBJ2-3, with D unclear. Germline V gene data show CDR1 as SGHTA and CDR2 as FQGNSA. V lost 5 bases, J lost 4 bases, and 7 bases lay in between. The CDR3 has 12 amino acids. CDR3 in DNA: TGTGCCAGCAGCGGTAGTTCAGATACGCAGTATTTT. It yields the protein CASSGSSDTQYF.

The chain uses TRBV19 and TRBJ1-5, with 9 positions matching TRBD1. Germline CDR1 and CDR2: LNHDA and SQIVND (reference sequence). V trimming: 3 bases; J trimming: 7 bases; junction bases outside the gene matches: 1. This CDR3 spans 13 amino acids. This chain's CDR3 is CASSIDRGQPQHF. In nucleotides, the CDR3 is TGTGCCAGTAGTATTGACAGGGGGCAGCCCCAGCATTTT.

This rearrangement joins TRBV7-3 to TRBJ2-2; D not resolved. Trimming left V 5 bases short and J 4 bases short, with 8 bases between. CDR3 length: 13 amino acids. Germline V lookup: CDR1 SGHTA, CDR2 FQGTGA. As DNA, the CDR3 is TGTGCCAGCAGCCGGCCGAGCACCGGGGAGCTGTTTTTT. Protein product: CASSRPSTGELFF. Full variable domain (outside the CDR3, taken from reference TRBV7-3 and TRBJ2-2): GAGVSQTPSNKVTEKGKYVELRCDPISGHTALYWYRQSLGQGPEFLIYFQGTGAADDSGLPNDRFFAVRPEGSVSTLKIQRTERGDSAVYLCASSRPSTGELFFGEGSRLTVL.

The DNA of the CDR3 is TGTGCCAGCAGCTCACAGGGGAGCAATCAGCCCCAGCATTTT. Encoded protein: CASSSQGSNQPQHF. J is TRBJ1-5 and V is TRBV11-2; 7 bases match TRBD1. This CDR3 spans 14 amino acids. With 4 bases clipped from V and 1 base from J, the junction kept 1 base outside the gene matches. Germline assignment: CDR1 SGHAT and CDR2 FQNNGV. Drawing the rest from reference TRBV11-2 and TRBJ1-5, the complete variable domain is EAGVAQSPRYKIIEKRQSVAFWCNPISGHATLYWYQQILGQGPKLLIQFQNNGVVDDSQLPKDRFSAERLKGVDSTLKIQPAKLEDSAVYLCASSSQGSNQPQHFGDGTRLSIL.

The V and J genes are TRBV7-3 and TRBJ2-5; 10 bases line up with TRBD1. CDR3 length: 16 amino acids. J lost 5 bases, V lost 5 bases, and 11 bases had no gene match. Germline V lookup: CDR1 SGHTA, CDR2 FQGTGA. CDR3 sequence (DNA): TGTGCCAGCAGCCCCTACCCGGGACAGGGGACGGAGACCCAGTACTTC. Protein: CASSPYPGQGTETQYF.

The chain has TRBV19 and TRBJ2-7; 10 bases map to TRBD2. The CDR3 is 15 residues long. The ends lost 2 bases at V and 1 base at J; junction bases unmatched: 2. CDR1 and CDR2 from the germline V gene are LNHDA and SQIVND (reference sequence). CDR3 sequence: CASSISSGGSYEQYF. CDR3 nucleotides: TGTGCCAGTAGTATATCTAGCGGGGGTTCCTACGAGCAGTACTTC.

V and J are TRBV11-2 and TRBJ1-1, with D uncertain. CDR3 length equals 16 residues. Germline CDR1 and CDR2: SGHAT and FQNNGV. Trimming left V 0 bases short and J 0 bases short, with 11 bases between. Written as DNA, the CDR3 is TGTGCCAGCAGCTTAGAAACCGAACTAATGAACACTGAAGCTTTCTTT. Its protein product is CASSLETELMNTEAFF.

The rearrangement links TRBV4-3 to TRBJ2-2; D is unresolved. From germline, CDR1 is LGHNA and CDR2 YSLEER. CDR3 length equals 15 residues. V dropped 1 base and J dropped 6 bases, with 12 bases sitting between them. The CDR3 here is CASSQVISASGELFF. The DNA for the CDR3 is TGCGCCAGCAGCCAAGTTATTAGTGCCTCCGGGGAGCTGTTTTTT.

The genes are TRBV30 and TRBJ1-4; tentatively, D is TRBD1 (6 bases). Trimming removed 3 bases at V and 4 bases at J, with 18 bases between. Germline V gene lookup returns CDR1 GTSNPN and CDR2 SVGIG (reference sequence). This CDR3 is 16 amino acids long. The CDR3 DNA is TGTGCCTGGAGCGCGGGTCTTGGGGGGCTTAATGAAAAACTGTTTTTT. Amino acids: CAWSAGLGGLNEKLFF. The whole variable domain, filled in from reference TRBV30 and TRBJ1-4, reads SQTIHQWPATLVQPVGSPLSLECTVEGTSNPNLYWYRQAAGRGLQLLFYSVGIGQISSEVPQNLSASRPQDRQFILSSKKLLLSDSGFYLCAWSAGLGGLNEKLFFGSGTQLSVL.

The chain employs TRBV29-1 and TRBJ1-1; no firm D call. The V end was cut by 6 bases, the J end by 11 bases, with 19 bases between. CDR1 is SQVTM and CDR2 is ANQGSEA in the germline V gene. The CDR3 runs to 12 residues. CDR3 in amino acids: CSVAEPGLTAFF. The CDR3, as DNA: TGCAGCGTAGCTGAACCGGGATTGACGGCTTTCTTT. Looking up the rest from reference TRBV29-1 and TRBJ1-1 gives the full variable domain: SAVISQKPSRDICQRGTSLTIQCQVDSQVTMMFWYRQQPGQSLTLIATANQGSEATYESGFVIDKFPISRPNLTFSTLTVSNMSPEDSSIYLCSVAEPGLTAFFGQGTRLTVV.

The chain is built from TRBV7-2 and TRBJ2-1; 10 bases are a match to TRBD2. The CDR3 spans 15 residues. Trimming removed 5 bases from V and 3 bases from J; junction bases left unmatched: 4. CDR1 is SGHTA and CDR2 is FQGNSA in the germline V gene. CDR3: CASSLTSGDYNEQFF. CDR3 nucleotides: TGTGCCAGCAGCCTAACTAGCGGGGACTACAATGAGCAGTTCTTC.